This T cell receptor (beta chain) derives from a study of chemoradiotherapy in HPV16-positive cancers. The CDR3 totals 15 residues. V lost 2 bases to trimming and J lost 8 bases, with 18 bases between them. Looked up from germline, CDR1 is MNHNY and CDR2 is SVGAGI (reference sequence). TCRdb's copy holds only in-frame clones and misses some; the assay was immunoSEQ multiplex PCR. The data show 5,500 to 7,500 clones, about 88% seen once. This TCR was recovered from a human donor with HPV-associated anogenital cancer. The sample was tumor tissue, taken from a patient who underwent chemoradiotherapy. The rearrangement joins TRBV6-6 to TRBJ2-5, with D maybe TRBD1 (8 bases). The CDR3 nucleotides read TGTGCCAGCAGTTACGATACAGGGGGAGGGAGAACCCAGTACTTC. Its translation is CASSYDTGGGRTQYF.